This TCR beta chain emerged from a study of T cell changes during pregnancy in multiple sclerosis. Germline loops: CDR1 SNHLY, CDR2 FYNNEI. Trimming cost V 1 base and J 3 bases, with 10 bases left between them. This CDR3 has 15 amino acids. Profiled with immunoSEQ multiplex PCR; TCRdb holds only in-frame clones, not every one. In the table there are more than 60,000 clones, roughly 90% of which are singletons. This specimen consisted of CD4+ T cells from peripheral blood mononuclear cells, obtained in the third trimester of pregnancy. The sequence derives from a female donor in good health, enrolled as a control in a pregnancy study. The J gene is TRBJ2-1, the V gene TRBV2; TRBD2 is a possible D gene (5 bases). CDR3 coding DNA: TGTGCCAGCAGTGAAGGTAATAGCGTCTACAATGAGCAGTTCTTC. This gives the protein CASSEGNSVYNEQFF.